This T cell receptor beta chain was sequenced in a study of blood T cell repertoires in COVID-19. About the research overall: Acute and convalescent COVID-19 specimens originated in the United States, Italy and Spain.

Germline V gives CDR1 DFQATT, CDR2 SNEGSKA (reference sequence). The V end was cut by 4 bases, the J end by 3 bases, with 7 bases between. The CDR3 is 11 amino acids. Turning to this clone: The sample carries other DNA sequences with the same CDR3.

In the authors' workflow: Reference gene primer amplification gave estimated nucleated cell counts. Clones were sequenced by immunoSEQ multiplex PCR, and TCRdb holds only the in-frame ones, with some missing. That table gives V, J and clone size, and the DNA gave D and trimming. This sample has 350,000 to 450,000 clones, with approximately 88% found just once. The V gene is TRBV20-1, the J gene TRBJ2-7; D is possibly TRBD1 (5 bases). This sequence was found in a man between 35 and 55 years old with acute or convalescent COVID-19. The specimen sequenced was peripheral blood. The CDR3 coding sequence is TGCAGTGCTAAAGACAGCTACGAGCAGTACTTC. The encoded protein is CSAKDSYEQYF.